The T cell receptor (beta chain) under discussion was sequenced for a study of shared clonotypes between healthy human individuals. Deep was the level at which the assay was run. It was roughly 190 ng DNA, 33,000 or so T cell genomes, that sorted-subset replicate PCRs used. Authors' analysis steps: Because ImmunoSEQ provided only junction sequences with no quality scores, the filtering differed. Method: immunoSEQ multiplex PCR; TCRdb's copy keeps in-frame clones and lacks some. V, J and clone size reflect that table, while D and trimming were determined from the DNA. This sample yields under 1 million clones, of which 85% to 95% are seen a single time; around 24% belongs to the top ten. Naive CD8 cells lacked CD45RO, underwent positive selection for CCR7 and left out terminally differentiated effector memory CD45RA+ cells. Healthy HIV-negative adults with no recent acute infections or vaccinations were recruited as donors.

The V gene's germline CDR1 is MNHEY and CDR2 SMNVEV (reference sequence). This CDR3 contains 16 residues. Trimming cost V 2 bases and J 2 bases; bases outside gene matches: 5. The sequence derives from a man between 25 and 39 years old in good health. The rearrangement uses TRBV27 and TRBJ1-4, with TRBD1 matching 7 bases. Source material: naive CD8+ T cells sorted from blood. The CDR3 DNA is TGTGCCAGCAGTTTAGGGCGGACAGGCACTAATGAAAAACTGTTTTTT. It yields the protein CASSLGRTGTNEKLFF.